These T cell receptor beta chains were read from a single sample in a study of shared clonotypes between healthy human individuals. Assay used: immunoSEQ multiplex PCR; TCRdb lists only in-frame clones, some missing. The sample has fewer than 600,000 clones; 70% to 80% are singletons. Sequencing used PBMCs. These receptors came from a woman between 40 and 50 years old in good health. Some clones in this sample may be carry-over from other donors' samples. Each CDR3 is given with its conserved first and last residue. The order of the fields is clone size, V gene, D gene, J gene, CDR3 protein, CDR3 DNA. A D gene is named only where the DNA matches it firmly. Not every row has a clone size; where given, it reads once, few, many or a size class.

size: .
V: TRBV27
D: TRBD2
J: TRBJ2-7
CDR3: CASSPSPAGGSGEQYF
DNA: TGTGCCAGCAGTCCCTCCCCAGCGGGAGGCTCAGGAGAGCAGTACTTC

size: .
V: TRBV6-1
D: .
J: TRBJ2-2
CDR3: CASSEALGQGSGELFF
DNA: TGTGCCAGCAGTGAAGCGCTCGGGCAGGGGTCCGGGGAGCTGTTTTTT

size: .
V: TRBV5-4
D: TRBD1
J: TRBJ1-2
CDR3: CASSLGQGTGVGYGYTF
DNA: TGTGCCAGCAGCTTGGGACAGGGGACCGGGGTTGGCTATGGCTACACCTTC

size: .
V: TRBV7-3
D: TRBD1
J: TRBJ2-7
CDR3: CASSWTGRTEQYF
DNA: TGTGCCAGCAGCTGGACAGGGCGTACCGAGCAGTACTTC

size: .
V: TRBV5-1
D: .
J: TRBJ2-7
CDR3: CASSSRDRGEQYF
DNA: TGCGCCAGCAGCTCCCGGGATCGCGGGGAGCAGTACTTC

size: .
V: TRBV5-5
D: TRBD2
J: TRBJ2-7
CDR3: CASRGGPIYEQYF
DNA: TGTGCCAGCCGGGGAGGGCCTATCTACGAGCAGTACTTC

size: .
V: TRBV28
D: TRBD1
J: TRBJ2-7
CDR3: CASRGGQGAHEQYF
DNA: TGTGCCAGCAGGGGGGGACAGGGGGCCCACGAGCAGTACTTC

size: few
V: TRBV6-6
D: .
J: TRBJ2-3
CDR3: CASTNGDTQYF
DNA: TGTGCCAGCACCAACGGAGATACGCAGTATTTT

size: .
V: TRBV28
D: .
J: TRBJ1-1
CDR3: CASNKGLGTEAFF
DNA: TGTGCCAGCAATAAGGGGTTGGGCACTGAAGCTTTCTTT

size: many
V: TRBV5-1
D: .
J: TRBJ1-5
CDR3: CASSLEPGPNQPQHF
DNA: TGCGCCAGCAGCTTGGAGCCAGGCCCTAATCAGCCCCAGCATTTT

size: .
V: TRBV5-1
D: TRBD1
J: TRBJ2-2
CDR3: CASSLAGQGIPPGELFF
DNA: TGCGCCAGCAGCTTGGCGGGACAGGGGATCCCCCCCGGGGAGCTGTTTTTT

size: .
V: TRBV19
D: TRBD2
J: TRBJ2-7
CDR3: CASSIDLRAGEYYVCPYEQYF
DNA: TGTGCCAGTAGTATAGATCTCCGGGCGGGAGAGTACTACGTTTGCCCCTACGAGCAGTACTTC

size: .
V: TRBV9
D: .
J: TRBJ2-3
CDR3: CASSVGDFTDTQYF
DNA: TGTGCCAGCAGCGTAGGGGACTTCACAGATACGCAGTATTTT

size: .
V: TRBV5-4
D: .
J: TRBJ2-7
CDR3: CASSSFRDSYEQYF
DNA: TGTGCCAGCAGCTCATTCAGGGACTCCTACGAGCAGTACTTC

size: once
V: TRBV4-2
D: TRBD1
J: TRBJ2-1
CDR3: CASSQGDRGGYNEQFF
DNA: TGTGCCAGCAGCCAAGGTGACAGGGGTGGCTACAATGAGCAGTTCTTC

size: .
V: TRBV28
D: .
J: TRBJ1-4
CDR3: CASSLQGGNEKLFF
DNA: TGTGCCAGCAGCCTACAGGGTGGGAATGAAAAACTGTTTTTT

size: .
V: TRBV10-2
D: .
J: TRBJ1-5
CDR3: CASSWGRDQPQHF
DNA: TGCGCCAGCAGCTGGGGGAGGGATCAGCCCCAGCATTTT

size: .
V: TRBV5-4
D: TRBD2
J: TRBJ2-5
CDR3: CASSRRLAGGSGETQYF
DNA: TGTGCCAGCAGCCGTAGACTAGCGGGAGGGTCCGGAGAGACCCAGTACTTC

size: .
V: TRBV5-4
D: .
J: TRBJ2-7
CDR3: CASSPRGTPAYEQYF
DNA: TGTGCCAGCAGCCCCCGAGGGACACCAGCCTACGAGCAGTACTTC

size: .
V: TRBV30
D: TRBD1
J: TRBJ1-2
CDR3: CAWSAGGRYTF
DNA: TGTGCCTGGAGTGCAGGGGGACGCTACACCTTC

size: many
V: TRBV7-8
D: .
J: TRBJ2-7
CDR3: CASSLGGGRGGEQYF
DNA: TGTGCCAGCAGCTTAGGGGGCGGCAGGGGAGGGGAGCAGTACTTC

size: .
V: TRBV5-1
D: TRBD1
J: TRBJ2-7
CDR3: CASSHGTGVHEQYF
DNA: TGCGCCAGCAGCCACGGGACAGGGGTCCACGAGCAGTACTTC

size: .
V: TRBV30
D: .
J: TRBJ2-3
CDR3: CAWSVGDNIGTDTQYF
DNA: TGTGCCTGGAGTGTCGGGGACAACATCGGCACGGATACGCAGTATTTT

size: .
V: TRBV5-4
D: TRBD2
J: TRBJ2-7
CDR3: CASSPGLAGAFYEQYF
DNA: TGTGCCAGCAGCCCAGGACTAGCGGGGGCCTTCTACGAGCAGTACTTC

size: .
V: TRBV11-2
D: .
J: TRBJ1-2
CDR3: CASSLGLNYGYTF
DNA: TGTGCCAGCAGCTTAGGTCTAAACTATGGCTACACCTTC

size: .
V: TRBV7-2
D: .
J: TRBJ2-7
CDR3: CASSTLAGEQYF
DNA: TGTGCCAGCAGCACCTTGGCTGGCGAGCAGTACTTC

size: .
V: TRBV28
D: .
J: TRBJ2-1
CDR3: CASSLVATRVNEQFF
DNA: TGTGCCAGCAGTTTAGTAGCGACGAGAGTCAATGAGCAGTTCTTC

size: .
V: TRBV5-4
D: TRBD1
J: TRBJ1-1
CDR3: CASSFGRDSEVFF
DNA: TGTGCCAGCAGCTTTGGAAGGGACAGCGAAGTTTTCTTT

size: .
V: TRBV18
D: .
J: TRBJ1-1
CDR3: CASSTRGNTEAFF
DNA: TGTGCCAGCTCCACGCGGGGGAACACTGAAGCTTTCTTT

size: few
V: TRBV19
D: TRBD1
J: TRBJ1-1
CDR3: CASSAGQGGTEAFF
DNA: TGTGCCAGTAGTGCGGGACAGGGGGGGACTGAAGCTTTCTTT

size: .
V: TRBV19
D: TRBD1
J: TRBJ1-5
CDR3: CASSIWGQGGGNQPQHF
DNA: TGTGCCAGTAGTATATGGGGACAGGGTGGCGGCAATCAGCCCCAGCATTTT

size: .
V: TRBV5-4
D: .
J: TRBJ1-3
CDR3: CASSLGQSDTIYF
DNA: TGTGCCAGCAGCTTGGGACAGTCGGACACCATATATTTT

size: .
V: TRBV28
D: .
J: TRBJ1-1
CDR3: CASSLLRGGTEAFF
DNA: TGTGCCAGCAGTTTGCTTCGGGGCGGTACTGAAGCTTTCTTT

size: many
V: TRBV15
D: TRBD2
J: TRBJ2-5
CDR3: CATSTGDLAGSGETQYF
DNA: TGTGCCACCAGCACTGGGGACTTAGCGGGATCGGGCGAGACCCAGTACTTC

size: once
V: TRBV7-2
D: TRBD1
J: TRBJ2-1
CDR3: CASSLSGTGGTQFF
DNA: TGTGCCAGCAGCTTATCTGGGACAGGGGGAACGCAGTTCTTC

size: .
V: TRBV5-1
D: .
J: TRBJ1-1
CDR3: CASSLRPSKNTEAFF
DNA: TGCGCCAGCAGCTTGCGGCCCAGCAAGAACACTGAAGCTTTCTTT

size: .
V: TRBV5-1
D: TRBD1
J: TRBJ1-1
CDR3: CASSLEGQGLTEAFF
DNA: TGCGCCAGCAGCTTGGAGGGACAGGGGCTGACTGAAGCTTTCTTT

size: .
V: TRBV29-1
D: TRBD2
J: TRBJ2-3
CDR3: CSIGIAGSDTQYF
DNA: TGCAGCATTGGGATAGCGGGATCAGATACGCAGTATTTT

size: many
V: TRBV18
D: .
J: TRBJ2-4
CDR3: CASSLARVGAKNIQYF
DNA: TGTGCCAGCTCACTGGCCAGGGTAGGAGCCAAAAACATTCAGTACTTC

size: .
V: TRBV28
D: .
J: TRBJ1-5
CDR3: CASGRGLRNQPQHF
DNA: TGTGCCAGCGGCAGGGGTTTGCGCAATCAGCCCCAGCATTTT

size: once
V: TRBV7-2
D: .
J: TRBJ2-3
CDR3: CASSLGGGAADTQYF
DNA: TGTGCCAGCAGCTTAGGCGGGGGCGCCGCAGATACGCAGTATTTT

size: many
V: TRBV6-7
D: TRBD1
J: TRBJ1-5
CDR3: CASSYPRDRGMTSNQPQHF
DNA: TGTGCCAGCAGTTACCCCCGGGACAGGGGAATGACGAGCAATCAGCCCCAGCATTTT

size: .
V: TRBV6-5
D: .
J: TRBJ2-2
CDR3: CASSYSGVLFF
DNA: TGTGCCAGCAGTTACTCGGGTGTCCTGTTTTTT

size: .
V: TRBV7-2
D: TRBD2
J: TRBJ2-2
CDR3: CASSRRTSGNTGELFF
DNA: TGTGCCAGCAGCCGGAGGACTAGCGGGAACACCGGGGAGCTGTTTTTT

size: .
V: TRBV7-8
D: .
J: TRBJ1-5
CDR3: CASSTSPGRGNQPQHF
DNA: TGTGCCAGCAGCACCTCTCCGGGGAGGGGCAATCAGCCCCAGCATTTT

size: once
V: TRBV30
D: .
J: TRBJ2-2
CDR3: CAWSAGRVTGELFF
DNA: TGTGCCTGGAGCGCCGGCAGGGTCACCGGGGAGCTGTTTTTT

size: few
V: TRBV7-2
D: .
J: TRBJ1-1
CDR3: CASSLGATEAFF
DNA: TGTGCCAGCAGCTTAGGGGCCACTGAAGCTTTCTTT

size: .
V: TRBV7-8
D: .
J: TRBJ2-3
CDR3: CASSLAGALADTQYF
DNA: TGTGCCAGCAGCTTGGCCGGGGCCCTGGCAGATACGCAGTATTTT

size: .
V: TRBV5-4
D: .
J: TRBJ2-2
CDR3: CASSLQKGRGAGELFF
DNA: TGTGCCAGCAGCTTGCAGAAGGGTCGGGGCGCCGGGGAGCTGTTTTTT

size: .
V: TRBV4-2
D: .
J: TRBJ2-7
CDR3: CASSQDSSPDYEQYF
DNA: TGTGCCAGCAGCCAAGATAGTTCTCCGGACTACGAGCAGTACTTC

size: .
V: TRBV29-1
D: .
J: TRBJ2-6
CDR3: CSVPIRGSSGANVLTF
DNA: TGCAGCGTTCCAATTAGAGGCAGCTCTGGGGCCAACGTCCTGACTTTC

size: few
V: TRBV18
D: .
J: TRBJ1-4
CDR3: CASSPGTNEKLFF
DNA: TGTGCCAGCTCACCAGGGACTAATGAAAAACTGTTTTTT

size: .
V: TRBV6-1
D: .
J: TRBJ1-3
CDR3: CASSDPSRGNTIYF
DNA: TGTGCCAGCAGTGATCCGTCCCGGGGAAACACCATATATTTT

size: .
V: TRBV28
D: .
J: TRBJ1-1
CDR3: CASSRLQVASTEAFF
DNA: TGTGCCAGCAGCCGCCTGCAGGTAGCGAGCACTGAAGCTTTCTTT

size: once
V: TRBV4-1
D: .
J: TRBJ2-7
CDR3: CASSPMGGVSYEQYF
DNA: TGCGCCAGCAGCCCGATGGGCGGGGTTTCCTACGAGCAGTACTTC

size: .
V: TRBV10-2
D: TRBD1
J: TRBJ2-7
CDR3: CAILKGRDRYGDEQYF
DNA: TGCGCCATCTTAAAGGGACGGGACAGGTACGGGGACGAGCAGTACTTC

size: few
V: TRBV4-3
D: .
J: TRBJ2-7
CDR3: CASSRTRKWGEQYF
DNA: TGCGCCAGCAGCCGGACCCGCAAATGGGGGGAGCAGTACTTC

size: .
V: TRBV12-5
D: TRBD1
J: TRBJ2-1
CDR3: CASGLAPGGDYPNEQFF
DNA: TGTGCTAGTGGTTTGGCCCCAGGGGGCGATTATCCCAATGAGCAGTTCTTC

size: .
V: TRBV5-1
D: TRBD2
J: TRBJ2-5
CDR3: CASSAGTSGETQYF
DNA: TGCGCCAGCAGCGCTGGGACTAGCGGGGAGACCCAGTACTTC

size: .
V: TRBV28
D: .
J: TRBJ2-3
CDR3: CASSLGGAGTDTQYF
DNA: TGTGCCAGCAGTTTAGGAGGGGCCGGCACAGATACGCAGTATTTT